The 27 T cell receptor beta chains below come from one sample, sequenced in a study of technical replicates of blood from a few donors (dated by TCRdb to 2017 to 2019). The library was obtained by the immunoSEQ multiplex PCR assay. Drawn from immuneACCESS, this table holds only the in-frame rearrangements with V and J called that TCRdb kept. Clones are partly lost; checked studies trace under half to an unresolved V gene and leave the rest unexplained. The sample table shows tens of thousands of clones, and roughly 98% are seen once. The ten largest clonotypes hold less than 0.25% of the sample. The sample comprised T cells isolated from PBMCs. The receptors were gathered from a human donor in good health.

The gene calls are TRBV7-9 and TRBJ1-1; D not resolved. This CDR3 spans 12 amino acids. Trimming took 5 bases from V and 4 from J, leaving 8 bases between them. CDR1 is SEHNR, CDR2 FQNEAQ, per germline (reference sequence). The CDR3 nucleotides are TGTGCCAGCAGCCTATGGGCCACTGAAGCTTTCTTT. Its protein is CASSLWATEAFF.

The chain's CDR3 is CSVGQGQFF. Written as DNA, the CDR3 is TGCAGCGTTGGACAGGGTCAGTTCTTC. The J gene is TRBJ2-1, the V gene TRBV29-1, with 7 bases matching TRBD1. V was pared by 4 bases and J by 13 bases, with 1 base of the junction left unmatched. This CDR3 region has 9 residues. The germline gives CDR1 SQVTM, CDR2 ANQGSEA.

The chain joins TRBV10-2 to TRBJ2-7; D is possibly TRBD2 (7 bases). CDR1 and CDR2 (germline): WSHSY, SAAADI. V was clipped by 6 bases and J by 5 bases, with 8 bases between them. The CDR3 spans 11 residues. CDR3 sequence: CASSGGHEQYF. CDR3 coding DNA: TGCGCCAGCAGCGGGGGGCACGAGCAGTACTTC.

The chain combines TRBV28 with TRBJ2-1; perhaps TRBD1 as D (6 bases). CDR3 length: 14 amino acids. Germline values: CDR1 MDHEN, CDR2 SYDVKM. Trimming pared 5 bases from V and 7 bases from J, leaving 15 bases between. CDR3 nucleotide sequence: TGTGCCAGCAGTGACAGCAGGGGCAGGAATGAGCAGTTCTTC. This codes for CASSDSRGRNEQFF.

The chain couples TRBV25-1 to TRBJ1-1; no reliable D call. Looked up from germline, CDR1 is MGHDK and CDR2 is SYGVNS. CDR3 size: 13 residues. With 4 bases removed from V and 7 bases from J, the gap between germline ends came to 13 bases. The CDR3 protein is CASSVTPFGEAFF. CDR3 coding DNA: TGTGCCAGCAGTGTAACACCTTTTGGTGAAGCTTTCTTT.

The chain is built from TRBV10-3 and TRBJ2-1; D is perhaps TRBD1 (5 bases). This CDR3 has 14 residues. Per germline, CDR1 ENHRY and CDR2 SYGVKD. Trimming took 0 bases from V and 7 from J, leaving 10 bases between them. The CDR3: CAISESERGNEQFF. DNA of the CDR3: TGTGCCATCAGTGAGTCTGAAAGGGGAAATGAGCAGTTCTTC.

The chain combines TRBV6-5 with TRBJ2-2; the match to TRBD1 covers 9 bases. In germline, CDR1 is MNHEY, CDR2 SVGAGI. Trimming cost V 6 bases and J 6 bases; bases outside gene matches: 2. The CDR3 has 13 amino acids. The CDR3 DNA reads as TGTGCCAGCAGGGGACAGGGACCCGGGGAGCTGTTTTTT. Protein product: CASRGQGPGELFF.

This clone was counted a single time. This chain joins TRBV7-9 and TRBJ2-7; no firm D call. The length of the CDR3 is 12 residues. V was cut by 0 bases and J by 7 bases, with 7 bases left in between. Germline CDR1 and CDR2: SEHNR and FQNEAQ (reference sequence). CDR3: CASSLADGEQYF. CDR3 sequence (DNA): TGTGCCAGCAGCTTAGCAGACGGGGAGCAGTACTTC.

This chain connects TRBV5-1 to TRBJ2-7; D possibly corresponds to TRBD1 (5 bases). Germline V gene sequence: CDR1 SGHRS, CDR2 YFSETQ. Deletions cut 5 bases from V and 0 bases from J, with 18 bases between. The CDR3 is made up of 16 amino acids. DNA for the CDR3: TGCGCCAGCAGTCTGGGGCCCACCAGCGACTCCTACGAGCAGTACTTC. Its protein product is CASSLGPTSDSYEQYF.

The chain uses TRBV2 and TRBJ1-3; 9 bases match TRBD1. The CDR3 length is 14 residues. Germline values: CDR1 SNHLY, CDR2 FYNNEI. V lost 4 bases to trimming and J lost 7 bases; unmatched junction nucleotides: 5. The CDR3 nucleotides are TGTGCCAGCAGTGGACAGGGGGGAAGGAACACCATATATTTT. Amino acids: CASSGQGGRNTIYF.

This clone was counted a single time. The V call is TRBV7-3, the J call TRBJ2-1; a possible D gene is TRBD2 (5 bases). V was pared by 5 bases and J by 9 bases, with 14 bases between. The CDR3 sequence is 13 residues long. CDR1 is SGHTA, CDR2 FQGTGA, per germline. As DNA, the CDR3 is TGTGCCAGCAGCCAAGGAGCGGCCGGTGAGCAGTTCTTC. This translates into CASSQGAAGEQFF.

The J gene is TRBJ1-1, the V gene TRBV14; 9 bases line up with TRBD1. J was trimmed by 0 bases and V by 5 bases; bases with no gene match: 10. Germline CDR1 and CDR2: SGHDN and FVKESK. This CDR3 is 17 amino acids long. Here the CDR3 reads CASSNLNRGRVNTEAFF. The CDR3 region has the DNA TGTGCCAGCAGCAACCTGAACAGGGGGCGCGTGAACACTGAAGCTTTCTTT.

The rearrangement links TRBV6-4 to TRBJ1-1; unclear D gene. This CDR3 spans 13 amino acids. From germline, CDR1 is MRHNA and CDR2 SNTAGT. The V end lost 4 bases, the J end lost 2 bases, and 8 bases lay between the germline ends. CDR3 sequence reads: CASSVGGNTEAFF. The CDR3 nucleotides read TGTGCCAGCAGTGTAGGAGGAAACACTGAAGCTTTCTTT.

The chain combines TRBV5-6 with TRBJ2-7, with TRBD2 identical over 7 bases. The CDR3 totals 14 residues. Trimming at V came to 4 bases and at J to 3 bases, leaving 7 bases not matched to a gene. Germline CDR1 is SGHDT and CDR2 is YYEEEE. The CDR3 DNA sequence: TGTGCCAGCAGCATAACTAGCGTAATCTACGAGCAGTACTTC. Residues: CASSITSVIYEQYF. Combining the CDR3 with reference TRBV5-6 and TRBJ2-7 gives the whole variable domain DAGVTQSPTHLIKTRGQQVTLRCSPKSGHDTVSWYQQALGQGPQFIFQYYEEEERQRGNFPDRFSGHQFPNYSSELNVNALLLGDSALYLCASSITSVIYEQYFGPGTRLTVT.

The chain joins TRBV5-1 to TRBJ1-2; D gene ambiguous. With 4 bases removed from V and 4 bases from J, the gap between germline ends came to 11 bases. The V gene's germline CDR1 is SGHRS and CDR2 YFSETQ. The CDR3 has 13 amino acids. CDR3 sequence: CASSPTDSYGYTF. DNA for the CDR3: TGCGCCAGCAGCCCTACAGATTCCTATGGCTACACCTTC. Together with reference TRBV5-1 and TRBJ1-2, the CDR3 gives the full variable domain: KAGVTQTPRYLIKTRGQQVTLSCSPISGHRSVSWYQQTPGQGLQFLFEYFSETQRNKGNFPGRFSGRQFSNSRSEMNVSTLELGDSALYLCASSPTDSYGYTFGSGTRLTVV.

V and J are TRBV15 and TRBJ2-1, with D perhaps matching TRBD2 (6 bases). The CDR3 is made up of 15 amino acids. The V and J ends lost 1 base and 6 bases respectively, with 13 bases between them. The germline V gene has CDR1 LNHNV and CDR2 YYDKDF (reference sequence). CDR3 coding DNA: TGTGCCACCAGCAGAGCTTTGAGGGAGGTCAATGAGCAGTTCTTC. It encodes CATSRALREVNEQFF.

CDR3 amino acids: CASSTYTTGGLATNEKLFF. As DNA, the CDR3 is TGTGCCAGCAGCACATATACAACAGGGGGGCTTGCAACTAATGAAAAACTGTTTTTT. The rearrangement uses TRBV5-6 and TRBJ1-4; the match to TRBD1 covers 8 bases. V gave up 4 bases and J gave up 0 bases; unmatched junction bases: 14. Germline loops: CDR1 SGHDT, CDR2 YYEEEE. This CDR3 has 19 amino acids.

This CDR3 is CASSQDGGKVGEQYF. The CDR3, as DNA: TGCGCCAGCAGCCAAGACGGAGGGAAGGTGGGCGAGCAGTACTTC. The chain is built from TRBV4-1 and TRBJ2-7; D is perhaps TRBD2 (6 bases). This CDR3 has 15 residues. Germline CDR1 and CDR2: MGHRA and YSYEKL. V was shortened by 0 bases and J by 6 bases, with 15 bases between the two germline ends.

The chain uses TRBV7-6 and TRBJ1-1; 7 bases map to TRBD1. Per germline, CDR1 SGHVS and CDR2 FNYEAQ. CDR3 length: 15 residues. The V gene end was trimmed by 5 bases and the J gene end by 3 bases; junction bases not matched to a gene: 9. The DNA of the CDR3 is TGTGCCAGCAGCCCGGAGGGGGCGCCTCACACTGAAGCTTTCTTT. It is translated as CASSPEGAPHTEAFF.

The rearrangement uses TRBV29-1 and TRBJ2-1; weak D call: TRBD1 (6 bases). V lost 7 bases to trimming and J lost 4 bases, with 17 bases between them. Germline values: CDR1 SQVTM, CDR2 ANQGSEA. The CDR3 is 14 amino acids. The CDR3 region is CSGIGTKRYNEQFF. In nucleotides, the CDR3 is TGCAGCGGTATCGGGACAAAGAGATACAATGAGCAGTTCTTC.

The chain has TRBV19 and TRBJ2-7, with 8 positions matching TRBD2. Germline V lookup: CDR1 LNHDA, CDR2 SQIVND (reference sequence). V was pared by 2 bases and J by 7 bases, with 4 bases of the junction left unmatched. The CDR3 is 13 amino acids. As DNA, the CDR3 is TGTGCCAGTAGTATACCGGGAGGGCGAGAGCAGTACTTC. The encoded protein is CASSIPGGREQYF.

The chain combines TRBV9 with TRBJ2-1; D is unclear. The CDR3 covers 10 residues. V was trimmed by 8 bases and J by 14 bases, leaving 14 bases between them. The V gene's germline CDR1 is SGDLS and CDR2 YYNGEE. CDR3 bases: TGTGCCAGTCTCCTTTCCCCTAAGTTCTTC. This sequence encodes CASLLSPKFF.

The CDR3 here is CASSQDRAYEQYF. CDR3 DNA: TGCGCCAGCAGCCAAGATCGGGCCTACGAGCAGTACTTC. The chain is built from TRBV4-1 and TRBJ2-7, with unresolved D. From germline, CDR1 is MGHRA and CDR2 YSYEKL. Trimming shortened V by 0 bases and J by 2 bases, and 5 bases separated the two germline ends. This CDR3 contains 13 residues.

The chain has TRBV5-1 and TRBJ2-1, with TRBD2 identical over 10 bases. The ends lost 5 bases at V and 7 bases at J; junction bases unmatched: 6. The CDR3 is made up of 14 amino acids. Germline CDR1 SGHRS, CDR2 YFSETQ. CDR3 sequence reads: CASREREGPNEQFF. CDR3 nucleotides: TGCGCCAGCAGGGAGCGGGAGGGCCCGAATGAGCAGTTCTTC.

This chain connects TRBV5-1 to TRBJ2-1, with no clear D. The CDR3 contains 14 residues. V was clipped by 0 bases and J by 6 bases, with 10 bases between them. Germline-derived CDR1 and CDR2 are SGHRS and YFSETQ. The DNA for the CDR3 is TGCGCCAGCAGCTTGGTAATACGCGGCAATGAGCAGTTCTTC. Translating it yields CASSLVIRGNEQFF.

This rearrangement joins TRBV25-1 to TRBJ1-1; D call uncertain. The CDR3 runs to 12 residues. Germline assignment: CDR1 MGHDK and CDR2 SYGVNS. V lost 5 bases to trimming and J lost 2 bases, with 6 bases between them. The CDR3 DNA follows: TGTGCCAGCAGTAGAGGAAACACTGAAGCTTTCTTT. It yields the protein CASSRGNTEAFF.

The rearrangement joins TRBV28 to TRBJ1-2, with D uncertain. Trimming removed 5 bases from V and 4 bases from J, with 17 bases in between. Germline values: CDR1 MDHEN, CDR2 SYDVKM. This CDR3 is 15 amino acids long. For the CDR3, the DNA is TGTGCCAGCAGTCGGGAAGCGAGAGGTTTCTATGGCTACACCTTC. The encoded protein is CASSREARGFYGYTF.